This TCR beta chain was documented in a study of blood T cell repertoires in COVID-19. Study background: Material from acute and convalescent COVID-19 was sourced from the United States, Italy and Spain. PBMCs, B-cell-depleted T cells, or T cells provided the cDNA or gDNA that made up the material.

The cohort comprised adults aged 18 to 89 years residing in some 24 US areas. The method was immunoSEQ multiplex PCR; TCRdb's version includes in-frame clones alone and lacks a portion of them. The table has about 310,000 clones, around 90% seen once. Trimming shortened V by 3 bases and J by 5 bases, and 16 bases separated the two germline ends. This CDR3 is built from 14 residues. Germline CDR1 reads SQVTM; CDR2 reads ANQGSEA. This clonotype originated in a woman under 30 who had recovered from COVID-19. This chain links TRBV29-1 with TRBJ1-1; no clear D gene. Source material: PBMCs or T cells enriched from blood (not recorded which). CDR3 sequence reads: CSVDVTAERTEAFF. For the CDR3, the DNA is TGCAGCGTTGACGTTACGGCGGAGAGGACTGAAGCTTTCTTT.